What follows describes a single T cell receptor beta chain. This specimen belongs to a study of shared T cell receptors in the human thymus. The method was immunoSEQ multiplex PCR; TCRdb's version includes in-frame clones alone and lacks a portion of them. Altogether 700,000 to 750,000 clones are present, roughly 88% being singletons, with the ten largest covering 0.0095% to 0.013%. The J segment lost 0 bases and the V segment lost 3 bases, leaving 8 bases of the junction unmatched. Germline V gene lookup returns CDR1 LNHNV and CDR2 YYDKDF (reference sequence). The CDR3 is 17 amino acids. These data also formed part of another study, on human thymus T cells.

The TCR originated in a girl under three years old with a congenital heart defect. Material for sequencing was thymocytes. The chain is built from TRBV15 and TRBJ2-4; 7 bases map to TRBD1. The CDR3 spells CATSRADRTGAKNIQYF. The CDR3 DNA sequence: TGTGCCACCAGCAGGGCAGATCGGACAGGAGCCAAAAACATTCAGTACTTC.